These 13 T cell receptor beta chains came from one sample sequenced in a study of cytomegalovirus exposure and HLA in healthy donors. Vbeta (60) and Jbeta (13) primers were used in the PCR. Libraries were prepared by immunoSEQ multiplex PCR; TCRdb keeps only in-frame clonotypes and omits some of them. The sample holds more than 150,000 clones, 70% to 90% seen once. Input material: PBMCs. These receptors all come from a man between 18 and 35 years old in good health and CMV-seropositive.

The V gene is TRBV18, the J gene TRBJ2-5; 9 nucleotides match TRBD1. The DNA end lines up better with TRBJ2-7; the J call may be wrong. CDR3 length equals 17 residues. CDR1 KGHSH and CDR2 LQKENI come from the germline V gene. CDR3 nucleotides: TGTGCCAGCTCACTGGGGCCCGGGACAGGGAAAAACTACGAGCAGTACTTC. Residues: CASSLGPGTGKNYEQYF.

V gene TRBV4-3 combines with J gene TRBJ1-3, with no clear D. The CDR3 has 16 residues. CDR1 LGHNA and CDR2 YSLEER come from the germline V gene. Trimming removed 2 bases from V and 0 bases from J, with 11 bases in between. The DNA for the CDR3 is TGCGCCAGCAGCCAATCGCGGCAGATCTCTGGAAACACCATATATTTT. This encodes CASSQSRQISGNTIYF.

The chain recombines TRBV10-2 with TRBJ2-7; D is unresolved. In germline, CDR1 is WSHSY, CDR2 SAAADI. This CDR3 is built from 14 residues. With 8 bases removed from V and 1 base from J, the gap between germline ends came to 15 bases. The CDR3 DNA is TGCGCCAGCCGCGTCCCAGGTGGGTCCTACGAGCAGTACTTC. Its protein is CASRVPGGSYEQYF.

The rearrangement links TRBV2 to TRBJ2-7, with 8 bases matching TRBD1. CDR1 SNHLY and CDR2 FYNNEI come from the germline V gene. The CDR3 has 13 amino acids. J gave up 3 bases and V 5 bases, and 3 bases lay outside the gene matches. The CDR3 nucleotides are TGTGCCAGCAGTCCCGGGACAGGCTACGAGCAGTACTTC. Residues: CASSPGTGYEQYF.

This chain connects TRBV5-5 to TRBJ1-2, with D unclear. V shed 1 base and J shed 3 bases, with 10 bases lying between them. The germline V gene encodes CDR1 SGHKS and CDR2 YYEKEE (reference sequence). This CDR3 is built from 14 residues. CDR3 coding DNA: TGTGCCAGCAGCTTGCAAGCACAGCACTATGGCTACACCTTC. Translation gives CASSLQAQHYGYTF.

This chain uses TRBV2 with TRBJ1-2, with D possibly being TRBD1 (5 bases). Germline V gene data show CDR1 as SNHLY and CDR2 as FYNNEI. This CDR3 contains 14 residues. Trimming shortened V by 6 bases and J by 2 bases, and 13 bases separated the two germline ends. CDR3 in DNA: TGTGCCAGCAGGCCCATGACAGAGAACTATGGCTACACCTTC. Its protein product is CASRPMTENYGYTF.

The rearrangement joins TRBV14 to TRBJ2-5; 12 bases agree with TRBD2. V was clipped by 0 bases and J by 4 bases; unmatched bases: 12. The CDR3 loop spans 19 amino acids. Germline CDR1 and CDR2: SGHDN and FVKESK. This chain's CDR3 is CASSQDKWASGGAGETQYF. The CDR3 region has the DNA TGTGCCAGCAGCCAAGATAAGTGGGCTAGCGGGGGGGCCGGAGAGACCCAGTACTTC.

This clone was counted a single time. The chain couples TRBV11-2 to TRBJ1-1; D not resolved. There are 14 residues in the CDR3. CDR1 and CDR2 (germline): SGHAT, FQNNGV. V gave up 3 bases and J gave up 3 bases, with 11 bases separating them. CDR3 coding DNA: TGTGCCAGCAGCTTTCGCCAAGGAGACACTGAAGCTTTCTTT. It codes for CASSFRQGDTEAFF. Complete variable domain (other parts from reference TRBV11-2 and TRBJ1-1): EAGVAQSPRYKIIEKRQSVAFWCNPISGHATLYWYQQILGQGPKLLIQFQNNGVVDDSQLPKDRFSAERLKGVDSTLKIQPAKLEDSAVYLCASSFRQGDTEAFFGQGTRLTVV.

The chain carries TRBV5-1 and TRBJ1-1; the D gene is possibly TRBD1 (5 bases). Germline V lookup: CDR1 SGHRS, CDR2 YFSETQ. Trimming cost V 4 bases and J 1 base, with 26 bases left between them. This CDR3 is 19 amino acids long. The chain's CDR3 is CASSDGEGRDGRPNTEAFF. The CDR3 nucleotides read TGCGCCAGCAGCGACGGAGAAGGGCGGGACGGCAGACCGAACACTGAAGCTTTCTTT.

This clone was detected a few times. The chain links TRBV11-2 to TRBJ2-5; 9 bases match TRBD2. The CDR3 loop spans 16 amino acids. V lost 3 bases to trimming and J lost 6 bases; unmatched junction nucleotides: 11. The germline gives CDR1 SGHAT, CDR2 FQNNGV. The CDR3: CASSFTRGGRGKTQYF. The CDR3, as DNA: TGTGCCAGCAGCTTTACGCGGGGGGGCAGAGGGAAGACCCAGTACTTC.

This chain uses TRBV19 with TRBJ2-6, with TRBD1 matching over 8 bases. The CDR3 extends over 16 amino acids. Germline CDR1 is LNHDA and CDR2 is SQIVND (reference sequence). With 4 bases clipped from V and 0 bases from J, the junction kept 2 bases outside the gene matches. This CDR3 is CASSRDRNSGANVLTF. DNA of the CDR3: TGTGCCAGTAGTAGGGACAGGAACTCTGGGGCCAACGTCCTGACTTTC.

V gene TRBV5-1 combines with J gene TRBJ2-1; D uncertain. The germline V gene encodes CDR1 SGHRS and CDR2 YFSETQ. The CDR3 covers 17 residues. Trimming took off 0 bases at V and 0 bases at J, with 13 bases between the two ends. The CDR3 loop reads CASSLATAGGSYNEQFF. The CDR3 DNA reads TGCGCCAGCAGCTTGGCCACCGCCGGTGGCTCCTACAATGAGCAGTTCTTC.

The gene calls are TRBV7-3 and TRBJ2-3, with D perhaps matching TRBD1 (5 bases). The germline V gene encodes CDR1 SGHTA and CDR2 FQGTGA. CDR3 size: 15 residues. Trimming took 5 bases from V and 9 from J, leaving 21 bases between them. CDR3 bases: TGTGCCAGCAGCCCCTCCGGGCCAGGGCTGGGGACGCAGTATTTT. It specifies CASSPSGPGLGTQYF.